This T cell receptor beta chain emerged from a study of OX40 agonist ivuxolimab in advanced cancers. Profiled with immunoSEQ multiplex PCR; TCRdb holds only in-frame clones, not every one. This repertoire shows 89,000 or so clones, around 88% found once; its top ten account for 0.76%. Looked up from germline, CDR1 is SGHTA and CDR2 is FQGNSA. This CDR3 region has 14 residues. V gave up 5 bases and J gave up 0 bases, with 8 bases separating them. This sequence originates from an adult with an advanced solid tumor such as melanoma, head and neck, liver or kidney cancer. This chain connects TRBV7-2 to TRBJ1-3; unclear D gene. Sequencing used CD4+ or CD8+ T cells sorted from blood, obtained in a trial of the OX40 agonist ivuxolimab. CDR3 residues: CASSRSTSGNTIYF. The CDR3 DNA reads TGTGCCAGCAGCCGAAGCACCTCTGGAAACACCATATATTTT. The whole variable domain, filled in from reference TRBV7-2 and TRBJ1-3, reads GAGVSQSPSNKVTEKGKDVELRCDPISGHTALYWYRQSLGQGLEFLIYFQGNSAPDKSGLPSDRFSAERTGGSVSTLTIQRTQQEDSAVYLCASSRSTSGNTIYFGEGSWLTVV.